The sequence of this T cell receptor beta chain was determined in a study of metastatic and nonmetastatic thyroid tumors. V was shortened by 6 bases and J by 6 bases, with 14 bases between the two germline ends. There are 13 residues in the CDR3. Thyroid surgery was preceded by no treatment in any patient. This clone has at least ten counts. TCRdb recomputed clones from the PCR reads via MiXCR. The table has 35,000 to 40,000 clones, about a fifth seen once. Sequencing input: blood. The rearrangement links TRBV12-3 or TRBV12-4 to TRBJ2-5; possibly TRBD2 for D (5 bases). This clonotype originated in a female donor with papillary thyroid cancer or a benign thyroid nodule (not recorded which). Some clones in this sample may be carry-over from other donors' samples. CDR3 sequence reads: CASSQFDGKTQYF. The DNA of the CDR3 is TGTGCCAGCAGCCAATTCGACGGGAAGACCCAGTACTTC.